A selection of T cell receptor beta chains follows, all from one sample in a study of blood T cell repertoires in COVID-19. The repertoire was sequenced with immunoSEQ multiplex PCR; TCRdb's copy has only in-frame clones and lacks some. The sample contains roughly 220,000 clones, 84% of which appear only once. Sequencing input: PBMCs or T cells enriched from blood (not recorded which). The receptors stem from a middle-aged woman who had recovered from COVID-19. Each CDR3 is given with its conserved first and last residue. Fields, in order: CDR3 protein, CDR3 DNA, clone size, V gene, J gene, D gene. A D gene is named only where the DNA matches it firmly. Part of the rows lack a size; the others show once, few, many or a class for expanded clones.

CDR3: CASSLSSGRASYNEQFF
DNA: TGTGCCAGCAGTTTGTCTAGCGGGAGGGCCTCCTACAATGAGCAGTTCTTC
size: .
V: TRBV28
J: TRBJ2-1
D: TRBD2

CDR3: CASSERTSGRGEQFF
DNA: TGCGCCAGCAGTGAAAGGACTAGCGGGAGAGGCGAGCAGTTCTTC
size: .
V: TRBV10-1
J: TRBJ2-1
D: TRBD2

CDR3: CASSETGSQPQHF
DNA: TGTGCCAGCAGTGAAACAGGGTCTCAGCCCCAGCATTTT
size: .
V: TRBV6-1
J: TRBJ1-5
D: .

CDR3: CAISESRDSEAFF
DNA: TGTGCCATCAGTGAGTCACGGGACAGTGAAGCTTTCTTT
size: .
V: TRBV10-3
J: TRBJ1-1
D: TRBD1

CDR3: CASSLKQGYATNEKLFF
DNA: TGTGCCAGCAGTTTAAAACAGGGCTATGCAACTAATGAAAAACTGTTTTTT
size: once
V: TRBV2
J: TRBJ1-4
D: .

CDR3: CASGPGTSGRNTGELFF
DNA: TGTGCTAGTGGCCCCGGGACTAGCGGGAGGAACACCGGGGAGCTGTTTTTT
size: .
V: TRBV12-5
J: TRBJ2-2
D: TRBD2

CDR3: CASSLYKRQSTDTQYF
DNA: TGCGCCAGCAGCTTGTATAAGCGCCAGAGCACAGATACGCAGTATTTT
size: .
V: TRBV5-1
J: TRBJ2-3
D: .

CDR3: CASSEVAVNTEAFF
DNA: TGTGCCAGCAGTGAAGTGGCAGTCAACACTGAAGCTTTCTTT
size: .
V: TRBV6-1
J: TRBJ1-1
D: .

CDR3: CASSLGQGGGSEKLFF
DNA: TGTGCCAGCAGCTTGGGGCAGGGAGGAGGAAGTGAAAAACTGTTTTTT
size: .
V: TRBV7-9
J: TRBJ1-4
D: .

CDR3: CASSPDSPRANYGYTF
DNA: TGTGCCAGCTCTCCTGACAGCCCGAGAGCTAACTATGGCTACACCTTC
size: .
V: TRBV18
J: TRBJ1-2
D: .

CDR3: CASSLYGQGIAPSF
DNA: TGTGCCAGCAGCTTATATGGGCAGGGGATCGCCCCGTCCTTC
size: .
V: TRBV7-2
J: TRBJ1-2
D: .

CDR3: CASSLLAGTGELFF
DNA: TGTGCCAGCAGTTTACTAGCGGGCACCGGGGAGCTGTTTTTT
size: .
V: TRBV28
J: TRBJ2-2
D: TRBD2

CDR3: CASSLAGTEAFF
DNA: TGTGCCAGCAGCTTAGCAGGGACTGAAGCTTTCTTT
size: .
V: TRBV6-5
J: TRBJ1-1
D: .

CDR3: CASGRSVSYEQYF
DNA: TGTGCCAGCGGGCGTAGCGTCAGTTACGAGCAGTACTTC
size: .
V: TRBV11-1
J: TRBJ2-7
D: .

CDR3: CASSQVGRDRTDTQYF
DNA: TGCGCCAGCAGCCAAGTCGGGCGGGACCGGACAGATACGCAGTATTTT
size: .
V: TRBV4-1
J: TRBJ2-3
D: .

CDR3: CATSRGGSYNEQFF
DNA: TGTGCCACCAGCAGAGGGGGCAGTTACAATGAGCAGTTCTTC
size: .
V: TRBV15
J: TRBJ2-1
D: .

CDR3: CASSVGVTSVTDTQYF
DNA: TGTGCCAGCAGCGTAGGGGTGACTAGCGTCACAGATACGCAGTATTTT
size: .
V: TRBV9
J: TRBJ2-3
D: TRBD2

CDR3: CASNRLAGGKMSGELFF
DNA: TGTGCCAGCAATCGACTAGCGGGAGGGAAAATGTCGGGGGAGCTGTTTTTT
size: .
V: TRBV6-6
J: TRBJ2-2
D: TRBD2

CDR3: CASSIDLGAGAGYGYTF
DNA: TGTGCCAGTAGTATAGATCTTGGGGCAGGGGCCGGCTATGGCTACACCTTC
size: .
V: TRBV19
J: TRBJ1-2
D: .

CDR3: CASSLKGLAGSADTQYF
DNA: TGTGCCAGCAGTTTAAAGGGGCTAGCGGGTTCCGCAGATACGCAGTATTTT
size: .
V: TRBV27
J: TRBJ2-3
D: TRBD2

CDR3: CSASYLLGPRVDDYGYTF
DNA: TGCAGTGCTAGTTATCTGTTGGGCCCCAGGGTAGATGACTATGGCTACACCTTC
size: few
V: TRBV20-1
J: TRBJ1-2
D: .

CDR3: CASTRQGSLPGELFF
DNA: TGTGCCAGCACCCGACAGGGGAGTTTGCCCGGGGAGCTGTTTTTT
size: .
V: TRBV6-5
J: TRBJ2-2
D: TRBD1

CDR3: CASSIGFGSLGNTIYF
DNA: TGTGCCAGTAGTATTGGGTTCGGGTCCCTCGGAAACACCATATATTTT
size: .
V: TRBV19
J: TRBJ1-3
D: .

CDR3: CASSAQGGPYEQYF
DNA: TGTGCCAGCAGCGCCCAAGGGGGCCCCTACGAGCAGTACTTC
size: .
V: TRBV9
J: TRBJ2-7
D: TRBD1

CDR3: CATSDGGRPTGELFF
DNA: TGTGCCACCAGTGACGGGGGTAGACCTACCGGGGAGCTGTTTTTT
size: .
V: TRBV24-1
J: TRBJ2-2
D: .

CDR3: CASSLTETYEQYF
DNA: TGTGCCAGCAGCTTAACAGAGACCTACGAGCAGTACTTC
size: .
V: TRBV7-9
J: TRBJ2-7
D: .

CDR3: CASKARVLTEAFF
DNA: TGTGCCAGTAAAGCCCGGGTCCTTACTGAAGCTTTCTTT
size: few
V: TRBV11-3
J: TRBJ1-1
D: .

CDR3: CASSRGAVISSYNEQFF
DNA: TGTGCCAGCAGCCGGGGGGCGGTCATTAGCTCCTACAATGAGCAGTTCTTC
size: .
V: TRBV7-2
J: TRBJ2-1
D: .

CDR3: CAWITGRGQETQYF
DNA: TGTGCCTGGATAACAGGCAGGGGGCAAGAGACCCAGTACTTC
size: .
V: TRBV30
J: TRBJ2-5
D: TRBD1

CDR3: CASSPSAGANVLTF
DNA: TGTGCCAGTAGTCCGAGTGCTGGGGCCAACGTCCTGACTTTC
size: .
V: TRBV19
J: TRBJ2-6
D: .

CDR3: CASSYSGTGSGNTIYF
DNA: TGTGCCAGCAGTTATTCCGGGACAGGCTCTGGAAACACCATATATTTT
size: .
V: TRBV6-5
J: TRBJ1-3
D: TRBD1

CDR3: CAISESPGMNTEAFF
DNA: TGTGCCATCAGTGAGTCCCCAGGGATGAACACTGAAGCTTTCTTT
size: .
V: TRBV10-3
J: TRBJ1-1
D: .

CDR3: CALYRGGALRGHGYTF
DNA: TGTGCCTTATATAGGGGGGGGGCGTTAAGAGGGCATGGCTACACCTTC
size: .
V: TRBV27
J: TRBJ1-2
D: .